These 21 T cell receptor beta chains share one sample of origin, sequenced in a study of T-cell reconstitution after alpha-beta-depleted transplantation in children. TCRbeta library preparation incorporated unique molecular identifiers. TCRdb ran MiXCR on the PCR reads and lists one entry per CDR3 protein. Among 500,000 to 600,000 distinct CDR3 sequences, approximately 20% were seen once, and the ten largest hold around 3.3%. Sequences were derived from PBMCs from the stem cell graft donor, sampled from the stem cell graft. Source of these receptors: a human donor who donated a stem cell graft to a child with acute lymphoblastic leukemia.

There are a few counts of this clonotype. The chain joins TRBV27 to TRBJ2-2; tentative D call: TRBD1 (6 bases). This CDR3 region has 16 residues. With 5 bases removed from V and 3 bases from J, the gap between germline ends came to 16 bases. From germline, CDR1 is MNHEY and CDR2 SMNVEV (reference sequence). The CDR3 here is CASSLDRIRDTGELFF. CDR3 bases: TGTGCCAGCAGTCTTGACAGGATTAGGGACACCGGGGAGCTGTTTTTT.

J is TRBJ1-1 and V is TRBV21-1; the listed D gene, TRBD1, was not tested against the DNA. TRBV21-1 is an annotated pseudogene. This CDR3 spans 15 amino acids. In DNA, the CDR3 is TGTGCCAGCAGCAATGGGGGGAAAAGGGACACTGAAGCTTTCTTT. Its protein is CASSNGGKRDTEAFF.

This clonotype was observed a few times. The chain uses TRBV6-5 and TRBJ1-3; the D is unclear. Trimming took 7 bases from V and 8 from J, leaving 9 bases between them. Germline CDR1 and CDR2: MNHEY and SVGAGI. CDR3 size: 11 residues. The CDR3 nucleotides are TGTGCCAGCACTTCAGCAGACACCATATATTTT. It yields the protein CASTSADTIYF.

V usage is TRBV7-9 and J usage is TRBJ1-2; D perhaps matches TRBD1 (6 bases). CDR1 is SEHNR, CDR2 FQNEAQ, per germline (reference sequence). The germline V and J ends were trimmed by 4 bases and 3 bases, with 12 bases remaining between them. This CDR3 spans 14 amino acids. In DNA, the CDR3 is TGTGCCAGCAGCTCTATACAGGGCTACTATGGCTACACCTTC. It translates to CASSSIQGYYGYTF.

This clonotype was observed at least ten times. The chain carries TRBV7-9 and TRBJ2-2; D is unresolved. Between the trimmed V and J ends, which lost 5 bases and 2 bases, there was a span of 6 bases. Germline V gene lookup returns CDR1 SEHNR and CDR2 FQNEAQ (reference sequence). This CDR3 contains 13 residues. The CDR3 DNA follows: TGTGCCAGCAGCCGCCCTAACACCGGGGAGCTGTTTTTT. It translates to CASSRPNTGELFF.

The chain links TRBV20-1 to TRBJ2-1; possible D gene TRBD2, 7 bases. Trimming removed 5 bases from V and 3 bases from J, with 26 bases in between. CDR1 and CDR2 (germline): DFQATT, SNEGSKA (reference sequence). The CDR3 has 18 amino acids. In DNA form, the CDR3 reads TGCAGTGCTCCCTGGGGGGCGGGAGTTCACGGTGGCTACAATGAGCAGTTCTTC. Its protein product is CSAPWGAGVHGGYNEQFF.

The CDR3 sequence is CASSDSVNQPQHF. Written as DNA, the CDR3 is TGTGCCAGCAGCGACAGCGTCAATCAGCCCCAGCATTTT. The J gene is TRBJ1-5, the V gene TRBV5-5, with a tentative D call TRBD1 (5 bases). V shed 4 bases and J shed 3 bases, with 8 bases lying between them. From germline, CDR1 is SGHKS and CDR2 YYEKEE (reference sequence). CDR3 size: 13 residues. Together with reference TRBV5-5 and TRBJ1-5, the CDR3 gives the full variable domain: DAGVTQSPTHLIKTRGQQVTLRCSPISGHKSVSWYQQVLGQGPQFIFQYYEKEERGRGNFPDRFSARQFPNYSSELNVNALLLGDSALYLCASSDSVNQPQHFGDGTRLSIL.

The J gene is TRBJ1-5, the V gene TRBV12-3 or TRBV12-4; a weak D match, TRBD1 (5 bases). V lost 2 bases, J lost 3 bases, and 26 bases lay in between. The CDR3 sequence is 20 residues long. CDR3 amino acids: CASSLRYGSFGASLNQPQHF. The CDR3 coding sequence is TGTGCCAGCAGTTTAAGGTACGGCTCCTTCGGGGCCTCTCTCAATCAGCCCCAGCATTTT.

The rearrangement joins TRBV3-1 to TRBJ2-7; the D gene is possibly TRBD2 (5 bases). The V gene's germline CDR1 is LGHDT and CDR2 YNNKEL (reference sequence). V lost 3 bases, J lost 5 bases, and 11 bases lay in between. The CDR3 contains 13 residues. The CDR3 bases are TGTGCCAGCAGCCAGGGTGAGGGTAACGAGCAGTACTTC. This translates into CASSQGEGNEQYF.

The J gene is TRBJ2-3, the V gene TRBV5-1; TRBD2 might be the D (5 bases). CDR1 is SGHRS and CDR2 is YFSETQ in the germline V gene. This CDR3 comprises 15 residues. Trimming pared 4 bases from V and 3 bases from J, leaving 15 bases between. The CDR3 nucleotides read TGCGCCAGCAGCAACCTTGGCAGAGGGACAGATACGCAGTATTTT. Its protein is CASSNLGRGTDTQYF.

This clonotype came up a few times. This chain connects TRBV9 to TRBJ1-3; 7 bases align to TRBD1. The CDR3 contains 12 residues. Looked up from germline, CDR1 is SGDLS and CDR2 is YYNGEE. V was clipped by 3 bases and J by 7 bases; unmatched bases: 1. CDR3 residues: CASSGDSNTIYF. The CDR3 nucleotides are TGTGCCAGCAGCGGGGACAGCAACACCATATATTTT.

For the CDR3, the DNA is TGCAGTGCTAGACTTCATTGGAGGGTGAACACTGAAGCTTTCTTT. Amino acids: CSARLHWRVNTEAFF. The chain is built from TRBV20-1 and TRBJ1-1, with unresolved D. Germline V gene lookup returns CDR1 DFQATT and CDR2 SNEGSKA (reference sequence). The V end was cut by 2 bases, the J end by 0 bases, with 13 bases between. There are 15 residues in the CDR3.

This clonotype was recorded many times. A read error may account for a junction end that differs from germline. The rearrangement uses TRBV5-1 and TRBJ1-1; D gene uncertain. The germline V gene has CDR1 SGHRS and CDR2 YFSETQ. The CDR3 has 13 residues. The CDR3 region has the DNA TGTGCCAGCAGCCTCCAGGAGAACACTGAAGCTTTCTTT. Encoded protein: CASSLQENTEAFF.

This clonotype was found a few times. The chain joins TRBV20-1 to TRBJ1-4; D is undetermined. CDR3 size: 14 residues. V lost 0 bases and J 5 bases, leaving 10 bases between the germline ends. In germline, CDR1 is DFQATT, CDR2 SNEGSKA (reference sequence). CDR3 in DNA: TGCAGTGCTAGAGATGTGGGCGCGAATGAAAAACTGTTTTTT. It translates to CSARDVGANEKLFF.

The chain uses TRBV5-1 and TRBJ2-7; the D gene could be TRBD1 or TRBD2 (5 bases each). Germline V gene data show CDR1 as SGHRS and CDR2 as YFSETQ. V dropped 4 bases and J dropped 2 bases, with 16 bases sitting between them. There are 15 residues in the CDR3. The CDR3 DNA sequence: TGCGCCAGCAGCGCCGGGACCTCAATCACCTACGAGCAGTACTTC. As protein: CASSAGTSITYEQYF.

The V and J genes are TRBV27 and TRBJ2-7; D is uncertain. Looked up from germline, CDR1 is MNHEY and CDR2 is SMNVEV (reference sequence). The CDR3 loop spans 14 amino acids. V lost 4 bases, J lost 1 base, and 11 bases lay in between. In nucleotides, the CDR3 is TGTGCCAGCAGTTCGATTCCAGGATCCTACGAGCAGTACTTC. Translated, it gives CASSSIPGSYEQYF.

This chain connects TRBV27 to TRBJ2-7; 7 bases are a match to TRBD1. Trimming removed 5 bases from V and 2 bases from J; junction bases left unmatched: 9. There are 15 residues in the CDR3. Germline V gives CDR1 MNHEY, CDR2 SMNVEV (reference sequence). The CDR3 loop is CASSPLGQRTYEQYF. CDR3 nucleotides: TGTGCCAGCAGTCCCCTGGGACAGCGTACCTACGAGCAGTACTTC.

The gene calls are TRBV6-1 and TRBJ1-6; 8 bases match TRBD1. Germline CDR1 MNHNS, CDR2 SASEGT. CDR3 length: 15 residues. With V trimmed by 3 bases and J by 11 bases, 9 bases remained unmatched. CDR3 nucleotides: TGTGCCAGCAGTGACCAGGGGGCAAAACTCCCACCCCTCCACTTT. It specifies CASSDQGAKLPPLHF.

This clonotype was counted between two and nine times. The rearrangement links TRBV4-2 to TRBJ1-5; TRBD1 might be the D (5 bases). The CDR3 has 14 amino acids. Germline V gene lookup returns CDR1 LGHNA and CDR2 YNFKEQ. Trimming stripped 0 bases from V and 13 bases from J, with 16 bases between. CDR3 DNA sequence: TGTGCCAGCAGCCAAGATTCCACGGGGGTAGGTCAGCATTTT. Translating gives CASSQDSTGVGQHF.

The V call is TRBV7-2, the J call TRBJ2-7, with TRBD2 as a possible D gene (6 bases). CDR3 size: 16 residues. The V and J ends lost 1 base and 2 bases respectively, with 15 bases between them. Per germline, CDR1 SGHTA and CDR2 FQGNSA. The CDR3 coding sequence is TGTGCCAGCAGCTTAGTGCCCGCAGGCGGGGCCTACGAGCAGTACTTC. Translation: CASSLVPAGGAYEQYF.

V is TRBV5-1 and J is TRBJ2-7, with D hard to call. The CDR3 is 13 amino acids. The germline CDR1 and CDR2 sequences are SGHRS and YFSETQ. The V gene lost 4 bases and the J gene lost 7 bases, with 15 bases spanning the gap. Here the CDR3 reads CASSPEPLGEQYF. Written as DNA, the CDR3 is TGCGCCAGCAGCCCAGAACCATTGGGGGAGCAGTACTTC.